Shown below are 14 T cell receptor beta chains from a single sample sequenced in a study of human T cells and chemical hapten exposure. TCRdb used MiXCR to reprocess the RACE reads, holding one entry per CDR3 protein. The data show approximately 320,000 distinct CDR3 sequences, around 5.5% seen once. The time point: pre-sensitization, week 0. Treatment described: therapeutic diphenylcyclopropenone sensitization with weekly scalp DPC. The sequencing used whole blood, collected in connection with sensitization to the hapten diphenylcyclopropenone (DPC). These receptors were taken from a woman aged 18 to 35 with alopecia areata. Some clones in this sample may be carry-over from other donors' samples.

In its sample, this clonotype was seen many times. In DNA form, the CDR3 reads TGTGCCAGCAGCCCCGGACTAGCGGGGGCCTTACCCCCTCAAGAGACCCAGTACTTC. This encodes CASSPGLAGALPPQETQYF. The chain has TRBV2 and TRBJ2-5; 13 nucleotides line up with TRBD2. Germline lookup yields CDR1 SNHLY and CDR2 FYNNEI. The length of the CDR3 is 19 residues. V shed 6 bases and J 2 bases; nucleotides not matched to a gene: 15. Based on the CDR3 plus reference TRBV2 and TRBJ2-5, the full variable domain is EPEVTQTPSHQVTQMGQEVILRCVPISNHLYFYWYRQILGQKVEFLVSFYNNEISEKSEIFDDQFSVERPDGSNFTLKIRSTKLEDSAMYFCASSPGLAGALPPQETQYFGPGTRLLVL.

This clonotype was counted ten times or more. The chain carries TRBV29-1 and TRBJ1-1; no definite D call. The germline gives CDR1 SQVTM, CDR2 ANQGSEA. The CDR3 sequence is 13 residues long. V was cut by 2 bases and J by 7 bases, with 14 bases left in between. DNA of the CDR3: TGCAGCGTTGAAAGGGTTCGGTTAGGTGAAGCTTTCTTT. Amino acids: CSVERVRLGEAFF.

This clonotype was counted ten times or more. The chain is built from TRBV27 and TRBJ1-1; TRBD1 is a possible D gene (6 bases). With 7 bases removed from V and 5 bases from J, the gap between germline ends came to 8 bases. There are 11 residues in the CDR3. In germline, CDR1 is MNHEY, CDR2 SMNVEV (reference sequence). CDR3 in amino acids: CASTDRTEAFF. The CDR3 region has the DNA TGTGCCAGCACCGACAGGACTGAAGCTTTCTTT.

This chain joins TRBV4-1 and TRBJ1-3, with D hard to call. Germline-derived CDR1 and CDR2 are MGHRA and YSYEKL. The CDR3 runs to 17 residues. V was cut by 3 bases and J by 2 bases, with 17 bases left in between. CDR3 sequence: CASSHVPLRGPGNTIYF. The CDR3 DNA reads as TGCGCCAGCAGCCACGTCCCCTTGAGAGGTCCTGGAAACACCATATATTTT.

J is TRBJ1-1 and V is TRBV28; D is unclear. Deletions cut 2 bases from V and 0 bases from J, with 10 bases between. Germline V gene lookup returns CDR1 MDHEN and CDR2 SYDVKM. This CDR3 contains 15 residues. CDR3 sequence reads: CASSLNPGMNTEAFF. CDR3 coding DNA: TGTGCCAGCAGTTTAAATCCGGGTATGAACACTGAAGCTTTCTTT.

There are a few counts of this clonotype. The V and J genes are TRBV5-1 and TRBJ2-7; D perhaps matches TRBD2 (7 bases). This CDR3 has 12 amino acids. V lost 5 bases, J lost 6 bases, and 12 bases lay in between. CDR1 and CDR2 from the germline V gene are SGHRS and YFSETQ. CDR3 sequence: CASRFAGAEQYF. CDR3 coding DNA: TGCGCCAGCAGGTTTGCGGGGGCCGAGCAGTACTTC. Filled out from reference TRBV5-1 and TRBJ2-7, the complete variable domain reads KAGVTQTPRYLIKTRGQQVTLSCSPISGHRSVSWYQQTPGQGLQFLFEYFSETQRNKGNFPGRFSGRQFSNSRSEMNVSTLELGDSALYLCASRFAGAEQYFGPGTRLTVT.

This clonotype has just a few counts. V is TRBV6-6 and J is TRBJ1-5; 11 nucleotides agree with TRBD1. Trimming took 7 bases from V and 6 from J; bases not matched to a gene: 5. Germline CDR1 is MNHNY and CDR2 is SVGAGI (reference sequence). The CDR3 is 14 residues long. CDR3 region: CASNGQGAAQPQHF. CDR3 in DNA: TGTGCCAGCAACGGACAGGGGGCCGCTCAGCCCCAGCATTTT.

There are many counts of this clonotype. The chain uses TRBV24-1 and TRBJ2-3; D might be TRBD2 (5 bases). CDR1 and CDR2 from the germline V gene are KGHDR and SFDVKD. The CDR3 is made up of 15 amino acids. V was shortened by 6 bases and J by 0 bases, with 12 bases between the two germline ends. The CDR3 is CATSQLGDSTDTQYF. As DNA, the CDR3 is TGTGCCACCAGTCAATTGGGAGATAGCACAGATACGCAGTATTTT.

Notes on this clonotype: A junction boundary mismatches the germline segment, possibly from a read error. The CDR3 sequence is CASSPGYSYGQYF. The CDR3 DNA reads TGTGCCAGCAGTCCGGGGTACTCCTACGGGCAGTACTTC. V is TRBV5-5 and J is TRBJ2-7; possible D gene TRBD2, 5 bases. The CDR3 is 13 residues long. Germline CDR1 SGHKS, CDR2 YYEKEE (reference sequence). The full variable domain, with the rest looked up from reference TRBV5-5 and TRBJ2-7, is DAGVTQSPTHLIKTRGQQVTLRCSPISGHKSVSWYQQVLGQGPQFIFQYYEKEERGRGNFPDRFSARQFPNYSSELNVNALLLGDSALYLCASSPGYSYGQYFGPGTRLTVT.

This clonotype was observed at least ten times. The V and J genes are TRBV7-6 and TRBJ2-3; D might be TRBD2 (7 bases). Germline V gene data show CDR1 as SGHVS and CDR2 as FNYEAQ. The CDR3 consists of 15 residues. V was trimmed by 8 bases and J by 2 bases, leaving 17 bases between them. CDR3 sequence reads: CASLLRGGFTDTQYF. The CDR3 DNA reads as TGTGCCAGCCTCTTGCGCGGGGGCTTCACAGATACGCAGTATTTT.

This clonotype was seen repeatedly, ten times or more. The chain has TRBV27 and TRBJ1-6; TRBD1 matches 7 bases. Germline CDR1 reads MNHEY; CDR2 reads SMNVEV (reference sequence). The junction had 7 bases not matched to a gene; V was cut back by 5 bases and J by 6 bases. The length of the CDR3 is 15 residues. Written as DNA, the CDR3 is TGTGCCAGCAGTGCCGAGGGGGCCGGTAATTCACCCCTCCACTTT. Translation gives CASSAEGAGNSPLHF.

This clonotype was counted many times. The chain employs TRBV7-2 and TRBJ2-3; D possibly corresponds to TRBD2 (6 bases). CDR1 and CDR2 from the germline V gene are SGHTA and FQGNSA. V lost 3 bases, J lost 6 bases, and 13 bases lay in between. CDR3 length: 14 amino acids. The CDR3, as DNA: TGTGCCAGCAGCTTGGACTACTTGCTGGATACGCAGTATTTT. Translation: CASSLDYLLDTQYF.

V gene TRBV20-1 combines with J gene TRBJ1-5; D unresolved. CDR3 length equals 15 residues. With 2 bases removed from V and 3 bases from J, the gap between germline ends came to 14 bases. In germline, CDR1 is DFQATT, CDR2 SNEGSKA (reference sequence). In DNA, the CDR3 is TGCAGTGCTAGAATCTCCCAAATTACCAATCAGCCCCAGCATTTT. This translates into CSARISQITNQPQHF.

This clonotype was detected many times. The chain carries TRBV7-9 and TRBJ2-1; 8 nucleotides agree with TRBD2. Germline CDR1 reads SEHNR; CDR2 reads FQNEAQ (reference sequence). This CDR3 region has 17 residues. The J segment lost 3 bases and the V segment lost 1 base, leaving 8 bases of the junction unmatched. DNA for the CDR3: TGTGCCAGCAGCTTAGTCAGCGGGGGCCTCCTCTACAATGAGCAGTTCTTC. Protein product: CASSLVSGGLLYNEQFF.